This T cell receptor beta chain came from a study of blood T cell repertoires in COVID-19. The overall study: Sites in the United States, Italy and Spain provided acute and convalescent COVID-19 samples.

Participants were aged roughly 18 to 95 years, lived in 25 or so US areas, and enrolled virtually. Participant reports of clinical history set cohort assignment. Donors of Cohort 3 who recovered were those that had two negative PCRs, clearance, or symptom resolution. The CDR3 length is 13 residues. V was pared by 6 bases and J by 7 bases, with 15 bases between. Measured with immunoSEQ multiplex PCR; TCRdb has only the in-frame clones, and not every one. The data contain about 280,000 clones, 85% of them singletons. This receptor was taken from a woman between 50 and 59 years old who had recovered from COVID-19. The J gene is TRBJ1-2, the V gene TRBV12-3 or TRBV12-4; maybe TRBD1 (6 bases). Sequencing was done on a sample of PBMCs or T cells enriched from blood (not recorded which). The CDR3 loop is CASSFAGAVGYTF. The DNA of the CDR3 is TGTGCCAGCAGCTTTGCGGGGGCCGTTGGCTACACCTTC.